These 23 T cell receptor beta chains originate from one sample sequenced in a study of T-cell memory formation after mild COVID-19. One entry per CDR3 protein, called by TCRdb with MiXCR from the 5' RACE reads. The sample has about 350,000 distinct CDR3 sequences, about an eighth seen once; the top ten hold over 20%. Specimen: PBMCs or a T cell subset sorted from them (not recorded which). These receptors all stem from a man aged 18 to 30 who had mild COVID-19 (a few samples of this study predate the infection). Cell type and time point are not known.

This clonotype was observed a handful of times. J is TRBJ2-7 and V is TRBV5-5; D uncertain. The CDR3 covers 13 residues. Germline V gene sequence: CDR1 SGHKS, CDR2 YYEKEE (reference sequence). V lost 1 base and J 1 base, leaving 6 bases between the germline ends. CDR3 amino acids: CASSLWVSYEQYV. CDR3 sequence (DNA): TGTGCCAGCAGCTTGTGGGTTTCCTACGAGCAGTACGTC.

This clonotype was recorded a few times. The chain combines TRBV7-3 with TRBJ2-1; 7 bases agree with TRBD1. The CDR3 loop spans 15 amino acids. Germline V gives CDR1 SGHTA, CDR2 FQGTGA. V lost 1 base and J lost 5; bases outside the gene matches: 5. The CDR3 nucleotides read TGTGCCAGCAGCTTAATGGCCGGACAGGACAATGAGCAGTTCTTC. It encodes CASSLMAGQDNEQFF.

Ten or more counts support this clonotype. This chain links TRBV29-1 with TRBJ2-1; D gene uncertain. The CDR3 covers 10 residues. Trimming stripped 3 bases from V and 11 bases from J, with 8 bases between. CDR1 and CDR2 from the germline V gene are SQVTM and ANQGSEA. CDR3 in DNA: TGCAGCGTTGATACAGTACAGCAGTTCTTC. Translation: CSVDTVQQFF.

This clonotype came up a few times. The chain has TRBV2 and TRBJ1-1, with unresolved D. The V gene's germline CDR1 is SNHLY and CDR2 FYNNEI. Trimming shortened V by 8 bases and J by 1 base, and 8 bases separated the two germline ends. The CDR3 runs 12 residues. The CDR3: CASWAGNTEAFF. CDR3 in DNA: TGTGCCAGCTGGGCAGGGAACACTGAAGCTTTCTTT.

In this sample, this clonotype turned up many times. The rearrangement uses TRBV6-2 or TRBV6-3 and TRBJ2-4; 12 nucleotides align to TRBD2. CDR1 is MNHEY and CDR2 is SVGEGT in the germline V gene. V shed 5 bases and J 9 bases; nucleotides not matched to a gene: 5. CDR3 size: 14 residues. The CDR3 protein is CASSRTSGEGIQYF. For the CDR3, the DNA is TGTGCCAGCAGTCGGACTAGCGGGGAGGGCATTCAGTACTTC.

This clonotype was seen only a few times. The chain uses TRBV7-3 and TRBJ2-7, with unresolved D. This CDR3 spans 11 amino acids. Trimming took off 7 bases at V and 7 bases at J, with 11 bases between the two ends. CDR1 and CDR2 from the germline V gene are SGHTA and FQGTGA. For the CDR3, the DNA is TGTGCCAGCATCTCACCCCGGGAGCAGTACGTC. Translated, it gives CASISPREQYV.

The chain couples TRBV6-2 or TRBV6-3 to TRBJ2-7; D uncertain. Trimming stripped 8 bases from V and 6 bases from J, with 14 bases between. Germline assignment: CDR1 MNHEY and CDR2 SVGEGT. CDR3 size: 12 residues. The CDR3 spells CASQTLGSEQYF. CDR3 coding DNA: TGTGCCAGCCAGACGCTAGGTAGCGAGCAGTACTTC.

This clonotype has ten or more counts. The gene calls are TRBV12-3 or TRBV12-4 and TRBJ2-3; TRBD1 matches at 10 bases. This CDR3 spans 14 amino acids. Trimming took 5 bases from V and 6 from J; bases not matched to a gene: 5. The CDR3 DNA sequence: TGTGCCAGCAGTCTGACAGGGGGCGCGGATACGCAGTATTTT. Translation gives CASSLTGGADTQYF.

In its sample, this clonotype was seen a few times. The chain recombines TRBV4-1 with TRBJ1-6, with D unclear. With 3 bases removed from V and 2 bases from J, the gap between germline ends came to 14 bases. Germline V lookup: CDR1 MGHRA, CDR2 YSYEKL. The CDR3 totals 17 residues. CDR3 sequence (DNA): TGCGCCAGCAGCCATCAACCCCCGGAGACCTATAATTCACCCCTCCACTTT. Amino acid sequence: CASSHQPPETYNSPLHF.

The rearrangement uses TRBV20-1 and TRBJ2-5, with D possibly being TRBD1 (6 bases). V lost 5 bases and J 0 bases, leaving 16 bases between the germline ends. The CDR3 length is 15 residues. Germline values: CDR1 DFQATT, CDR2 SNEGSKA (reference sequence). The CDR3 spells CSALNPGVYQETQYF. CDR3 in DNA: TGCAGTGCTTTAAACCCAGGGGTGTACCAAGAGACCCAGTACTTC.

This rearrangement joins TRBV6-5 to TRBJ1-3; unclear D gene. Germline-derived CDR1 and CDR2 are MNHEY and SVGAGI. The germline V and J ends were trimmed by 7 bases and 2 bases, with 6 bases remaining between them. CDR3 length: 12 amino acids. The CDR3 protein is CASTSAGNTIYF. The CDR3 DNA reads TGTGCCAGCACGTCAGCTGGAAACACCATATATTTT.

The V call is TRBV5-4, the J call TRBJ1-2, with 10 bases matching TRBD1. CDR1 is SGHNT, CDR2 YYREEE, per germline (reference sequence). This CDR3 has 15 residues. After removal of 4 bases from V and 4 bases from J, the junction contained 7 bases not matched to a gene. Here the CDR3 reads CASSTGTGDLYGYTF. The CDR3 nucleotides read TGTGCCAGCAGCACCGGGACAGGGGATCTCTATGGCTACACCTTC.

This clonotype came up a few times. The chain carries TRBV7-9 and TRBJ2-3; D may correspond to TRBD1 or TRBD2 (6 bases each). Per germline, CDR1 SEHNR and CDR2 FQNEAQ (reference sequence). This CDR3 has 14 residues. V lost 5 bases, J lost 0 bases, and 9 bases lay in between. The CDR3 here is CASSGGQSTDTQYF. The CDR3 region has the DNA TGTGCCAGCAGCGGGGGGCAAAGCACAGATACGCAGTATTTT.

This clonotype has more than one count but fewer than ten. The genes are TRBV7-2 and TRBJ2-7, with no clear D. Germline CDR1 SGHTA, CDR2 FQGNSA. This CDR3 has 12 amino acids. V lost 3 bases and J lost 3, with 6 bases in between. As DNA, the CDR3 is TGTGCCAGCAGCTTTGGTAACTACGAGCAGTACTTC. Amino acids: CASSFGNYEQYF.

Ten or more counts support this clonotype. The chain has TRBV20-1 and TRBJ1-1, with D possibly TRBD1 on 5 matching bases. With 0 bases removed from V and 5 bases from J, the gap between germline ends came to 13 bases. The CDR3 totals 14 residues. CDR1 is DFQATT and CDR2 is SNEGSKA in the germline V gene (reference sequence). The CDR3 region is CSARDPGTMTEAFF. CDR3 in DNA: TGCAGTGCTAGAGACCCCGGGACGATGACTGAAGCTTTCTTT.

V usage is TRBV15 and J usage is TRBJ2-1, with TRBD2 as a possible D gene (6 bases). Trimming removed 1 base at V and 8 bases at J, with 15 bases between. Germline CDR1 LNHNV, CDR2 YYDKDF (reference sequence). This CDR3 is 15 amino acids long. The CDR3 spells CATSRGAGSGDEQFF. Written as DNA, the CDR3 is TGTGCCACCAGCAGAGGGGCCGGGAGTGGCGATGAGCAGTTCTTC. Combining the CDR3 with reference TRBV15 and TRBJ2-1 gives the whole variable domain DAMVIQNPRYQVTQFGKPVTLSCSQTLNHNVMYWYQQKSSQAPKLLFHYYDKDFNNEADTPDNFQSRRPNTSFCFLDIRSPGLGDTAMYLCATSRGAGSGDEQFFGPGTRLTVL.

The chain carries TRBV9 and TRBJ2-3, with D hard to call. Trimming took off 0 bases at V and 6 bases at J, with 5 bases between the two ends. The germline V gene encodes CDR1 SGDLS and CDR2 YYNGEE. This CDR3 is built from 12 residues. CDR3 in DNA: TGTGCCAGCAGCGTAGCGGAGGATACGCAGTATTTT. Protein: CASSVAEDTQYF.

The V gene is TRBV6-5, the J gene TRBJ2-1; D possibly matches TRBD1 or TRBD2 (5 bases each). This CDR3 comprises 13 residues. CDR1 MNHEY and CDR2 SVGAGI come from the germline V gene. The germline V and J ends were trimmed by 9 bases and 7 bases, with 16 bases remaining between them. For the CDR3, the DNA is TGTGCCAGTAAACCTCCGGGGCTTAATGAGCAGTTCTTC. It yields the protein CASKPPGLNEQFF.

The chain has TRBV4-1 and TRBJ1-1; the D is unclear. Trimming removed 1 base at V and 3 bases at J, with 12 bases between. This CDR3 spans 15 amino acids. CDR1 MGHRA and CDR2 YSYEKL come from the germline V gene. The CDR3 sequence: CASSQGHSKDTEAFF. In DNA form, the CDR3 reads TGCGCCAGCAGCCAAGGACATTCGAAGGACACTGAAGCTTTCTTT.

The J gene is TRBJ1-2, the V gene TRBV18; D perhaps matches TRBD1 (6 bases). The CDR3 length is 13 residues. Germline CDR1 reads KGHSH; CDR2 reads LQKENI. Trimming pared 4 bases from V and 6 bases from J, leaving 12 bases between. Written as DNA, the CDR3 is TGTGCCAGCTCACGCGCAGGGGAGGATGGCTACACCTTC. It codes for CASSRAGEDGYTF.

The chain couples TRBV5-1 to TRBJ2-4, with 9 positions matching TRBD1. The V segment lost 4 bases and the J segment 0 bases; nucleotides outside the gene matches: 5. The germline V gene has CDR1 SGHRS and CDR2 YFSETQ. This CDR3 is built from 16 residues. The CDR3 here is CASSKGQGLAKNIQYF. In DNA form, the CDR3 reads TGCGCCAGCAGCAAGGGACAGGGTTTAGCCAAAAACATTCAGTACTTC.

This clonotype was seen more than once but under ten times. The genes are TRBV5-1 and TRBJ1-2; D uncertain. Trimming pared 0 bases from V and 6 bases from J, leaving 9 bases between. CDR1 SGHRS and CDR2 YFSETQ come from the germline V gene. This CDR3 has 13 residues. In DNA form, the CDR3 reads TGCGCCAGCAGCTTGGGGGCAGAGAATGGCTACACCTTC. Translated, it gives CASSLGAENGYTF.

The chain has TRBV5-1 and TRBJ1-3, with D perhaps matching TRBD1 (5 bases). The CDR3 has 15 amino acids. V lost 3 bases and J lost 1, with 11 bases in between. Germline V CDR1 and CDR2: SGHRS, YFSETQ. CDR3 nucleotide sequence: TGCGCCAGCAGCTGGGACGGACAATCTGGAAACACCATATATTTT. It encodes CASSWDGQSGNTIYF. Combining the CDR3 with reference TRBV5-1 and TRBJ1-3 gives the whole variable domain KAGVTQTPRYLIKTRGQQVTLSCSPISGHRSVSWYQQTPGQGLQFLFEYFSETQRNKGNFPGRFSGRQFSNSRSEMNVSTLELGDSALYLCASSWDGQSGNTIYFGEGSWLTVV.